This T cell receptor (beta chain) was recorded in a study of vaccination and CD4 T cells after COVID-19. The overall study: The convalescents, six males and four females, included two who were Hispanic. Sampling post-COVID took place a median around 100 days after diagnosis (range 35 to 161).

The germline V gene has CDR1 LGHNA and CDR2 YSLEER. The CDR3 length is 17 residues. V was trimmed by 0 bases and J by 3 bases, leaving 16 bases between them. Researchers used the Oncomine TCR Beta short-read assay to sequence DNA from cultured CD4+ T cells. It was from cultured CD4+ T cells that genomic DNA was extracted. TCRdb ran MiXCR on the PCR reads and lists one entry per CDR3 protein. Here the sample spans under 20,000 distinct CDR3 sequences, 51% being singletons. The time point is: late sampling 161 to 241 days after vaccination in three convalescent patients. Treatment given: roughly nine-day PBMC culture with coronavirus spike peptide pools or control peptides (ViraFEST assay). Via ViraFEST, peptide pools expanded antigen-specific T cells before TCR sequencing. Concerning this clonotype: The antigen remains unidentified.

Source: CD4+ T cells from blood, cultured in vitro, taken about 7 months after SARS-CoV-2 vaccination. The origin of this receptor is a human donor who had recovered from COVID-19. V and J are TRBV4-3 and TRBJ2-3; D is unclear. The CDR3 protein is CASSQEAPGSGTDTQYF. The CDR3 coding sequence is TGCGCCAGCAGCCAAGAGGCCCCAGGTAGTGGTACAGATACGCAGTATTTT.